This entry is about one T cell receptor beta chain. The antigen remains undetermined. The germline CDR1 and CDR2 sequences are SGHRS and YFSETQ. CDR3 length: 14 residues. V dropped 0 bases and J dropped 2 bases, with 8 bases sitting between them. This sample stems from a study of T cell responses to AZD1222 COVID-19 vaccine. Overall study context: Whether given at about 4 or about 12 weeks, second doses were pooled.

The assay was immunoSEQ multiplex PCR, and TCRdb's table has in-frame clones only and misses some. The profile shows 150,000 to 200,000 clones, 85% to 95% of them singletons. Study outcomes and limitations: Clonal diversity may have been underestimated in mostly white British donors. Close to half of spike-specific TCRs reportedly recognize unmutated variant regions.

The chain links TRBV5-1 to TRBJ1-1, with D possibly matching TRBD1 (5 bases). The clonotype comes from an adult in good health. Sequencing was performed on peripheral blood, taken on day 0 of AZD1222 vaccination. CDR3 region: CASSLVGGNTEAFF. The CDR3 nucleotides read TGCGCCAGCAGCTTGGTTGGGGGTAACACTGAAGCTTTCTTT.